The sequence of this T cell receptor (beta chain) was determined in a study of cytomegalovirus exposure and HLA in healthy donors. The study, taken as a whole, reports: Approximately 17,000 TCR beta sequences were associated with HLA alleles at 0.05 false discovery rate in a later analysis. A previous analysis found most TCR beta V segments productive roughly 87% or roughly 30% of the time. Follow-up analysis later connected one missense variant in DCLRE1C with trimming of TCR beta V- and J-genes.

PCR used 60 Vbeta primers and 13 Jbeta primers. Data came from immunoSEQ multiplex PCR; TCRdb stores just in-frame clones and leaves some out. The table shows some 190,000 clones, with over 65% occurring only once. To note about this clone: Its antigen is currently unknown.

Sequencing input: PBMCs. The clonotype comes from a man between 18 and 35 years old in good health and CMV-seronegative.

CDR3 sequence: CASRRGSTNEKLFF. The CDR3 nucleotides read TGTGCCAGCAGACGCGGGTCAACTAATGAAAAACTGTTTTTT. This chain joins TRBV6-5 and TRBJ1-4, with D unresolved. This CDR3 contains 14 residues. The germline gives CDR1 MNHEY, CDR2 SVGAGI. Trimming took 6 bases from V and 0 from J, leaving 8 bases between them.